The 10 T cell receptor beta chains reported below all come from one sample, sequenced in a study of blood T cell repertoires in COVID-19. The repertoire was sequenced with immunoSEQ multiplex PCR; TCRdb's copy has only in-frame clones and lacks some. The table has 100,000 to 150,000 clones, 86% seen once. Sequenced material: peripheral blood. The receptors stem from a woman between 70 and 85 years old with COVID-19, enrolled during active disease.

The gene calls are TRBV19 and TRBJ1-6; D not certain. The CDR3 extends over 14 amino acids. Trimming pared 2 bases from V and 9 bases from J, leaving 11 bases between. The germline V gene has CDR1 LNHDA and CDR2 SQIVND (reference sequence). CDR3 nucleotide sequence: TGTGCCAGTAGTATAATCGGTGTGGTTTCACCCCTCCACTTT. This gives the protein CASSIIGVVSPLHF.

V is TRBV29-1 and J is TRBJ1-1; D is uncertain. With 7 bases removed from V and 4 bases from J, the gap between germline ends came to 7 bases. The germline CDR1 and CDR2 sequences are SQVTM and ANQGSEA. This CDR3 spans 10 amino acids. CDR3 sequence: CSALLTEAFF. The CDR3 DNA reads TGCAGCGCCCTACTCACTGAAGCTTTCTTT.

The V gene is TRBV12-3 or TRBV12-4, the J gene TRBJ1-1, with 7 bases identical to TRBD1. Unmatched junction bases numbered 4, after V lost 5 bases and J lost 4 bases. There are 13 residues in the CDR3. The CDR3 sequence: CASSPQGFTEAFF. The DNA of the CDR3 is TGTGCCAGCAGTCCACAGGGGTTCACTGAAGCTTTCTTT.

The chain employs TRBV14 and TRBJ1-1; TRBD1 is a possible D gene (6 bases). Between the trimmed V and J ends, which lost 4 bases and 6 bases, there was a span of 12 bases. The CDR3 length is 13 residues. CDR1 is SGHDN and CDR2 is FVKESK in the germline V gene. CDR3 sequence (DNA): TGTGCCAGCAGCCCTGGGGGCCTCTCTGAAGCTTTCTTT. Protein: CASSPGGLSEAFF.

The V gene is TRBV28, the J gene TRBJ2-1, with 9 bases identical to TRBD1. CDR1 and CDR2 from the germline V gene are MDHEN and SYDVKM. CDR3 size: 16 residues. With 5 bases clipped from V and 6 bases from J, the junction kept 11 bases outside the gene matches. DNA for the CDR3: TGTGCCAGCAGTCGAGGGGGGACAGGGAGGCGCAATGAGCAGTTCTTC. Encoded protein: CASSRGGTGRRNEQFF.

The chain is built from TRBV5-3 and TRBJ1-1; no reliable D call. TRBV5-3 counts as an open reading frame of uncertain function. V was clipped by 1 base and J by 5 bases, with 12 bases between them. CDR3 length: 14 residues. CDR3 in DNA: TGTGCCAGAAGCTTGTTAGAGGGCAGAACTGAAGCTTTCTTT. Its protein is CARSLLEGRTEAFF.

This chain links TRBV4-1 with TRBJ2-3, with a weak D call TRBD1 (5 bases). Between the trimmed V and J ends, which lost 3 bases and 5 bases, there was a span of 15 bases. Looked up from germline, CDR1 is MGHRA and CDR2 is YSYEKL. The CDR3 sequence is 15 residues long. The CDR3 is CASSQASREGDTQYF. The CDR3 DNA reads TGCGCCAGCAGCCAGGCCTCCAGGGAAGGAGATACGCAGTATTTT.

This chain uses TRBV18 with TRBJ1-1; tentative D call: TRBD1 (5 bases). Germline V gene lookup returns CDR1 KGHSH and CDR2 LQKENI. V was trimmed by 0 bases and J by 4 bases, leaving 15 bases between them. The CDR3 loop spans 16 amino acids. The CDR3, as DNA: TGTGCCAGCTCACCACCCGGGAAGATCGGGGGCACTGAAGCTTTCTTT. Translation: CASSPPGKIGGTEAFF.

The V call is TRBV5-1, the J call TRBJ2-7; a possible D gene is TRBD1 (6 bases). Trimming pared 0 bases from V and 0 bases from J, leaving 10 bases between. CDR3 size: 15 residues. Germline V CDR1 and CDR2: SGHRS, YFSETQ. CDR3: CASSLAQGPSYEQYF. In nucleotides, the CDR3 is TGCGCCAGCAGCTTGGCACAGGGACCCTCCTACGAGCAGTACTTC.

The chain links TRBV5-5 to TRBJ2-7; D possibly corresponds to TRBD1 (6 bases). V was pared by 1 base and J by 0 bases, with 11 bases between. The CDR3 covers 15 residues. Germline CDR1 reads SGHKS; CDR2 reads YYEKEE (reference sequence). The CDR3 loop reads CASSLMGTTSYEQYF. The CDR3 bases are TGTGCCAGCAGCTTGATGGGGACAACCTCCTACGAGCAGTACTTC.